Following are 6 T cell receptor beta chains from one sample sequenced in a study of T cells after yellow fever vaccination. TCRdb re-called the 5' RACE reads with MiXCR, one entry per CDR3 protein. The sample yields about 74,000 distinct CDR3 sequences, roughly 6.9% seen once. The sample in question was CD8+ T cells sorted from PBMCs, obtained 5 to 6 days after the first yellow fever vaccination. The receptor source for this set is a man between 18 and 35 years old who received the YFV17D yellow fever vaccine.

With regard to this clonotype: Given a much more abundant clone one base away, this may be a read error. The V and J genes are TRBV27 and TRBJ2-1; D call uncertain. Germline V gene data show CDR1 as MNHEY and CDR2 as SMNVEV (reference sequence). This CDR3 region has 14 residues. The CDR3 sequence is CASSMTSAVNEQCF. The CDR3 DNA follows: TGTGCCAGCAGTATGACAAGCGCCGTCAATGAGCAGTGCTTC.

This rearrangement joins TRBV4-3 to TRBJ2-7; D is undetermined. This CDR3 is 18 amino acids long. Germline values: CDR1 LGHNA, CDR2 YSLEER. V dropped 1 base and J dropped 1 base, with 20 bases sitting between them. In DNA form, the CDR3 reads TGCGCCAGCAGCCAAGGCGGTTCGGGTTACGGTAAATCCTACGAGCAGTACTTC. This sequence encodes CASSQGGSGYGKSYEQYF.

This clonotype appeared many times. This rearrangement joins TRBV27 to TRBJ2-3, with D perhaps TRBD1 (6 bases). CDR1 and CDR2 from the germline V gene are MNHEY and SMNVEV (reference sequence). This CDR3 is built from 14 residues. V dropped 5 bases and J dropped 4 bases, with 13 bases sitting between them. The CDR3 DNA is TGTGCCAGCAGTCCCTGGACAGCTGCAGATACGCAGTATTTT. Translation: CASSPWTAADTQYF.

This clonotype was observed a few times. The CDR3 DNA follows: TGTGCCAGCAGTTACACTATTACCCGGGACAGGGGGCGAGTAAAGACCCAGTACTTC. Residues: CASSYTITRDRGRVKTQYF. This chain joins TRBV6-5 and TRBJ2-5; 12 nucleotides line up with TRBD1. The CDR3 length is 19 residues. V dropped 2 bases and J dropped 6; count of bases not matched to a gene: 16. Germline V gene sequence: CDR1 MNHEY, CDR2 SVGAGI.

In the case of this clonotype: One end of the junction does not line up with germline, which may come from a read error. This chain connects TRBV7-2 to TRBJ1-6, with D perhaps TRBD1 (5 bases). This CDR3 has 14 residues. Germline V lookup: CDR1 SGHTA, CDR2 FQGNSA. This CDR3 reads CASSLRDYHSPLHF. The CDR3 DNA sequence: TGTGCCAGCAGCTTACGGGACTATCATTCACCCCTCCACTTT.

This clonotype was counted at least ten times. The CDR3 loop is CSARERGRAEAFF. DNA of the CDR3: TGCAGTGCCCGAGAGCGGGGACGGGCTGAAGCTTTCTTT. The chain has TRBV20-1 and TRBJ1-1, with D perhaps TRBD1 (5 bases). The V end was cut by 6 bases, the J end by 6 bases, with 17 bases between. This CDR3 spans 13 amino acids. Germline-derived CDR1 and CDR2 are DFQATT and SNEGSKA (reference sequence).